This T cell receptor beta chain originates from a study of blood T cells in healthy people across ages. This clonotype has a count of ten or more. Trimming removed 1 base at V and 1 base at J, with 9 bases between. Germline V gene lookup returns CDR1 SGHTA and CDR2 FQGTGA. The CDR3 covers 15 residues. A second PCR of 7 to 11 cycles used a sample-barcoded 5' primer and a J-beta primer mix. From the 5' RACE reads, TCRdb called clonotypes with MiXCR, one entry per CDR3 protein. The sample has 1.5 million to 1.9 million distinct CDR3 sequences, 35% to 45% seen once. The TCR was taken from a woman aged 18-29 years in good health. What was sequenced was blood. V is TRBV7-3 and J is TRBJ2-3, with D perhaps matching TRBD1 or TRBD2 (5 bases each). This CDR3 reads CASSLMGDRTDTQYF. CDR3 in DNA: TGTGCCAGCAGCTTAATGGGGGACCGCACAGATACGCAGTATTTT. Based on the CDR3 plus reference TRBV7-3 and TRBJ2-3, the full variable domain is GAGVSQTPSNKVTEKGKYVELRCDPISGHTALYWYRQSLGQGPEFLIYFQGTGAADDSGLPNDRFFAVRPEGSVSTLKIQRTERGDSAVYLCASSLMGDRTDTQYFGPGTRLTVL.